The next 2 T cell receptor beta chains were all read from a single sample in a study of T-cell memory formation after mild COVID-19. TCRdb independently ran MiXCR on the 5' RACE reads; one entry per CDR3 protein. The sample carries roughly 510,000 distinct CDR3 sequences, around 16% recorded once. The sample comprised PBMCs or a T cell subset sorted from them (not recorded which). The receptors derive from an adult woman who had mild COVID-19 (a few samples of this study predate the infection). Cell type and time point are not known.

The chain combines TRBV24-1 with TRBJ2-1; D unclear. Germline V gene sequence: CDR1 KGHDR, CDR2 SFDVKD. The V gene lost 8 bases and the J gene lost 8 bases, with 9 bases spanning the gap. The CDR3 is made up of 11 amino acids. The CDR3 loop reads CATMGQHEQFF. CDR3 nucleotides: TGTGCCACCATGGGTCAACATGAGCAGTTCTTC.

CDR3 bases: TGTGCCAGCAGCCAGGGGGCTAACTATGGCTACACCTTC. Encoded protein: CASSQGANYGYTF. The chain couples TRBV12-3 or TRBV12-4 to TRBJ1-2, with TRBD1 identical over 7 bases. The CDR3 runs to 13 residues. The V and J ends lost 6 bases and 0 bases, in that order; junction bases with no gene match: 1.